This TCR beta chain emerged from a study of cytomegalovirus exposure and HLA in healthy donors. A multiplex PCR was run with 60 Vbeta primers and 13 Jbeta primers. Sequencing was performed with immunoSEQ multiplex PCR; in TCRdb, only in-frame clones are kept and a portion is missing. Found here are 90,000 to 110,000 clones, roughly four fifths of them singletons; the top ten hold roughly 1.2%. Regarding the study as a whole: The study dropped some indistinguishable V segments, TRBV6-2 and TRBV6-3 among them.

On this clone itself: Its target is unknown.

This CDR3 spans 13 amino acids. Trimming pared 3 bases from V and 2 bases from J, leaving 6 bases between. Germline assignment: CDR1 SEHNR and CDR2 FQNEAQ (reference sequence). The sequencing input was PBMCs. This sequence joins TRBV7-9 and TRBJ2-3; D uncertain. The TCR originated in a middle-aged man in good health and CMV-seronegative. CDR3 protein: CASSFPHTDTQYF. Here the CDR3 DNA reads TGTGCCAGCAGCTTCCCCCACACAGATACGCAGTATTTT.